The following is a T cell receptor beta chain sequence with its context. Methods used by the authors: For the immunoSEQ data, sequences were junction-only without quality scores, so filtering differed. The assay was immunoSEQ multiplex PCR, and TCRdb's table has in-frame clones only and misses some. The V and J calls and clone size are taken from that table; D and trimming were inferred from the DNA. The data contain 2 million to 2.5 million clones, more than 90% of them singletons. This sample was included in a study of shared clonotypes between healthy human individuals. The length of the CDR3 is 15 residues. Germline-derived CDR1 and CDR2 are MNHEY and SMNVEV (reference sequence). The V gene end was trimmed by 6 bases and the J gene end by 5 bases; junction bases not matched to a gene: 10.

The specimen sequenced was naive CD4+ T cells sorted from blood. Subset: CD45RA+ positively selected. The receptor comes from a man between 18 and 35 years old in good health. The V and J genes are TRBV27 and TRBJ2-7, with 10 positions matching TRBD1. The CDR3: CASREEGQGFHEQYF. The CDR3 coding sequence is TGTGCCAGCAGGGAAGAGGGACAGGGGTTCCACGAGCAGTACTTC.